The clone carrying this T cell receptor beta chain has just a few counts. Its antigen is currently unknown. Indicated time point: week 47, end of study. Topical imiquimod was applied with each vaccine dose, which held 300 ug of mutant IDH1 20-mer peptide. Each of the donors came in with new WHO grade 3 or 4 astrocytomas that were IDH1-mutant and ATRX-lost. This sample was taken from a study of a mutant IDH1 vaccine in newly diagnosed glioma. The overall study: Onset of vaccination occurred 4-6 weeks following radiotherapy alone, or with temozolomide cycles. Antecedent treatment encompassed radiotherapy, temozolomide, or their combination; the majority received both.

V was trimmed by 0 bases and J by 4 bases, leaving 4 bases between them. The CDR3 consists of 13 residues. Germline V gene sequence: CDR1 SGHDN, CDR2 FVKESK. Only in-frame clones appear in the TCRdb table, and some are missing; sequencing was by immunoSEQ multiplex PCR. The profile covers tens of thousands of clones, with 84% appearing a single time and about 4% taken by the ten largest. Sequenced material: PBMCs, taken from a glioma patient whose treatment included an IDH1 peptide vaccine. This sequence was found in a woman aged 25 to 39 with glioma. Some clones in this sample may be carry-over from other donors' samples. The rearrangement uses TRBV14 and TRBJ1-5, with D uncertain. CDR3 nucleotides: TGTGCCAGCAGCCAAGACAGGAATCAGCCCCAGCATTTT. It yields the protein CASSQDRNQPQHF.